One sample yielded the 4 T cell receptor beta chains listed below, sequenced in a study of CD8 T cells in Susac syndrome. An input of roughly 0.5 to 1 ug of RNA was subjected to reverse transcription using random hexamers. TCRdb called the immunoSEQ multiplex PCR reads again in MiXCR, with one record for every CDR3 protein. Among approximately 220,000 distinct CDR3 sequences listed, approximately 95% were seen once. What was sequenced was CD4+ T cells from PBMCs. The receptor source for this set is a human donor with multiple sclerosis.

The V gene is TRBV30, the J gene TRBJ2-5, with D unresolved. Germline-derived CDR1 and CDR2 are GTSNPN and SVGIG (reference sequence). The CDR3 sequence is 15 residues long. Trimming removed 3 bases from V and 2 bases from J, with 16 bases in between. The CDR3 is CAWSQQTGLQETQYF. CDR3 bases: TGTGCCTGGAGCCAACAGACCGGCCTGCAAGAGACCCAGTACTTC. Complete variable domain (other parts from reference TRBV30 and TRBJ2-5): SQTIHQWPATLVQPVGSPLSLECTVEGTSNPNLYWYRQAAGRGLQLLFYSVGIGQISSEVPQNLSASRPQDRQFILSSKKLLLSDSGFYLCAWSQQTGLQETQYFGPGTRLLVL.

This clonotype was recorded once. This chain joins TRBV30 and TRBJ1-1; a possible D gene is TRBD1 (5 bases). V lost 0 bases to trimming and J lost 7 bases, with 12 bases between them. Looked up from germline, CDR1 is GTSNPN and CDR2 is SVGIG (reference sequence). The CDR3 is made up of 13 amino acids. The CDR3 DNA is TGTGCCTGGAGTGTACTATTTGACAGTGAAGCTTTCTTT. Protein product: CAWSVLFDSEAFF.

The rearrangement uses TRBV20-1 and TRBJ1-2, with unresolved D. V lost 5 bases to trimming and J lost 5 bases, with 18 bases between them. The CDR3 is 14 residues long. CDR1 and CDR2 from the germline V gene are DFQATT and SNEGSKA (reference sequence). The CDR3 region is CSAGVGKALYGYTF. CDR3 bases: TGCAGTGCTGGCGTGGGGAAGGCACTTTATGGCTACACCTTC.

This clonotype has just one count. The rearrangement uses TRBV14 and TRBJ1-4; TRBD1 agrees at 7 bases. This CDR3 comprises 15 residues. V was pared by 5 bases and J by 8 bases, with 11 bases of the junction left unmatched. The germline gives CDR1 SGHDN, CDR2 FVKESK. In DNA form, the CDR3 reads TGTGCCAGCAGCTACAGGGGTAGTGTTGTCGAAAAACTGTTTTTT. It yields the protein CASSYRGSVVEKLFF. Looking up the rest from reference TRBV14 and TRBJ1-4 gives the full variable domain: EAGVTQFPSHSVIEKGQTVTLRCDPISGHDNLYWYRRVMGKEIKFLLHFVKESKQDESGMPNNRFLAERTGGTYSTLKVQPAELEDSGVYFCASSYRGSVVEKLFFGSGTQLSVL.